The clone carrying this T cell receptor (beta chain) was seen just once. This entry comes from a study of cytomegalovirus exposure and HLA in healthy donors. PCR employed 60 Vbeta and 13 Jbeta primers. Libraries were prepared by immunoSEQ multiplex PCR; TCRdb keeps only in-frame clonotypes and omits some of them. The sample holds 120,000 or so clones, about four fifths seen once. V was clipped by 0 bases and J by 4 bases; unmatched bases: 6. The CDR3 runs to 15 residues. Looked up from germline, CDR1 is SGDLS and CDR2 is YYNGEE. This chain uses TRBV9 with TRBJ1-2, with 7 bases fitting TRBD1. Material: PBMCs. This TCR derives from a female donor in good health and CMV-seropositive. DNA of the CDR3: TGTGCCAGCAGCGTAGAAGTAGGGGGCACCTATGGCTACACCTTC. The encoded protein is CASSVEVGGTYGYTF.